The 22 T cell receptor beta chains presented below share a single source sample, sequenced in a study of blood T cell repertoires in COVID-19. Generated by immunoSEQ multiplex PCR, the TCRdb table keeps only in-frame clones and is missing some. Here the sample spans under 75,000 clones, nearly 90% being singletons. Sequences were obtained from peripheral blood. The receptors stem from a man aged 50-59 years with active COVID-19.

This sequence joins TRBV4-1 and TRBJ2-5, with D maybe TRBD2 (6 bases). This CDR3 comprises 15 residues. The germline V gene encodes CDR1 MGHRA and CDR2 YSYEKL. Trimming shortened V by 2 bases and J by 5 bases, and 15 bases separated the two germline ends. CDR3 amino acids: CASSQSPGAGETQYF. As DNA, the CDR3 is TGCGCCAGCAGCCAATCCCCGGGAGCCGGCGAGACCCAGTACTTC.

The chain has TRBV15 and TRBJ2-7; TRBD1 matches at 7 bases. V gave up 0 bases and J gave up 1 base; unmatched junction bases: 6. Germline V gene data show CDR1 as LNHNV and CDR2 as YYDKDF (reference sequence). The CDR3 covers 16 residues. CDR3 loop: CATSRDLARGSYEQYF. The CDR3 DNA reads TGTGCCACCAGCAGAGATCTGGCCAGGGGGTCCTACGAGCAGTACTTC.

The J gene is TRBJ2-3, the V gene TRBV4-3, with 9 bases identical to TRBD2. Germline lookup yields CDR1 LGHNA and CDR2 YSLEER. CDR3 length: 15 residues. The V gene end was trimmed by 0 bases and the J gene end by 6 bases; junction bases not matched to a gene: 4. CDR3 amino acids: CASSQDRRGGDTQYF. DNA of the CDR3: TGCGCCAGCAGCCAAGATAGGCGGGGGGGGGATACGCAGTATTTT.

The chain recombines TRBV10-1 with TRBJ1-1; D is unclear. The CDR3 runs 14 residues. The V and J ends lost 6 bases and 4 bases respectively, with 15 bases between them. Per the germline V gene, CDR1 is WNHNN and CDR2 is SYGVQD (reference sequence). The CDR3 protein is CASRYRPESTEAFF. The CDR3 nucleotides read TGCGCCAGCAGATATCGACCGGAGAGCACTGAAGCTTTCTTT.

V and J are TRBV10-3 and TRBJ2-2, with 11 bases matching TRBD2. The CDR3 is 16 residues long. Germline V CDR1 and CDR2: ENHRY, SYGVKD. With V trimmed by 2 bases and J by 4 bases, 3 bases remained unmatched. The CDR3 spells CAISENSGGATGELFF. The CDR3 nucleotides are TGTGCCATCAGTGAGAATAGCGGGGGGGCCACCGGGGAGCTGTTTTTT.

This sequence joins TRBV6-6 and TRBJ2-2; weak D call: TRBD2 (6 bases). Per germline, CDR1 MNHNY and CDR2 SVGAGI (reference sequence). This CDR3 contains 13 residues. Trimming removed 11 bases at V and 1 base at J, with 11 bases between. The CDR3 sequence is CAHAGGNTGELFF. Written as DNA, the CDR3 is TGTGCCCATGCCGGGGGGAACACCGGGGAGCTGTTTTTT.

This clone has just a few counts. The chain employs TRBV6-5 and TRBJ1-2, with 7 nucleotides matching TRBD1. J was trimmed by 3 bases and V by 5 bases; bases with no gene match: 6. There are 14 residues in the CDR3. Germline loops: CDR1 MNHEY, CDR2 SVGAGI. The CDR3 DNA follows: TGTGCCAGCAGTAACAGGGGTATCGACTATGGCTACACCTTC. Translated: CASSNRGIDYGYTF.

The chain links TRBV5-1 to TRBJ2-2; 9 bases fit TRBD2. The CDR3 covers 15 residues. Germline V gene data show CDR1 as SGHRS and CDR2 as YFSETQ. Trimming at V came to 4 bases and at J to 7 bases, leaving 8 bases not matched to a gene. CDR3 DNA sequence: TGCGCCAGCAGCGCCCTAGCGGGGCAGAACGGGGAGCTGTTTTTT. The encoded protein is CASSALAGQNGELFF.

This chain connects TRBV7-2 to TRBJ1-4; the match to TRBD1 covers 8 bases. V lost 3 bases and J lost 12; bases outside the gene matches: 6. This CDR3 region has 13 residues. The germline V gene has CDR1 SGHTA and CDR2 FQGNSA. CDR3 sequence (DNA): TGTGCCAGCAGCTTGGGACAGGCCAGAGAACTGTTTTTT. Protein sequence: CASSLGQARELFF.

The chain recombines TRBV18 with TRBJ1-5; tentatively, D is TRBD1 (6 bases). The CDR3 loop spans 12 amino acids. V lost 3 bases and J 7 bases, leaving 7 bases between the germline ends. CDR1 is KGHSH and CDR2 is LQKENI in the germline V gene. For the CDR3, the DNA is TGTGCCAGCTCACCTACAGGGCAGCCCCAGCATTTT. Encoded protein: CASSPTGQPQHF.

In this sample, this clone turned up a few times. J is TRBJ1-5 and V is TRBV7-2; 12 bases are a match to TRBD1. The CDR3 is 15 amino acids. V gave up 3 bases and J gave up 9 bases; unmatched junction bases: 6. The germline CDR1 and CDR2 sequences are SGHTA and FQGNSA. The CDR3 coding sequence is TGTGCCAGCAGCTTTGACCGGGACAGGGGGCGGCCCCAGCATTTT. It specifies CASSFDRDRGRPQHF.

Notes on this clone: The sample contains more than one DNA sequence encoding this CDR3. This chain links TRBV5-1 with TRBJ2-3, with 11 positions matching TRBD2. Germline CDR1 reads SGHRS; CDR2 reads YFSETQ. The length of the CDR3 is 15 residues. The V segment lost 2 bases and the J segment 5 bases; nucleotides outside the gene matches: 4. The CDR3 sequence: CASSFGTSGGDTQYF. As DNA, the CDR3 is TGCGCCAGCAGCTTCGGGACTAGCGGAGGAGATACGCAGTATTTT.

This chain joins TRBV7-3 and TRBJ2-3; D may be TRBD2 (5 bases). The V end lost 5 bases, the J end lost 2 bases, and 14 bases lay between the germline ends. The CDR3 totals 15 residues. Germline lookup yields CDR1 SGHTA and CDR2 FQGTGA. The CDR3 spells CASSKTRGSTDTQYF. The CDR3 DNA sequence: TGTGCCAGCAGCAAAACTAGAGGCTCCACAGATACGCAGTATTTT.

In this sample, this clone turned up once. This chain uses TRBV5-4 with TRBJ1-1; perhaps TRBD1 as D (6 bases). V dropped 3 bases and J dropped 2 bases, with 11 bases sitting between them. Germline V gene lookup returns CDR1 SGHNT and CDR2 YYREEE (reference sequence). The CDR3 is 14 residues long. The CDR3 coding sequence is TGTGCCAGCAGCTCCCAGGACAGAAACACTGAAGCTTTCTTT. Protein sequence: CASSSQDRNTEAFF.

This clone was recorded only once. DNA for the CDR3: TGCGCCAGCAGCCAAGAGTCAGCAGGGGGCGATGAGCAGTTCTTC. Amino acids: CASSQESAGGDEQFF. The rearrangement uses TRBV4-1 and TRBJ2-1; 8 bases fit TRBD1. Germline CDR1 and CDR2: MGHRA and YSYEKL. CDR3 length: 15 residues. V was clipped by 0 bases and J by 8 bases; unmatched bases: 6.

This clone came up once. This rearrangement joins TRBV2 to TRBJ2-7, with D possibly TRBD2 on 6 matching bases. CDR1 is SNHLY and CDR2 is FYNNEI in the germline V gene. The CDR3 covers 12 residues. Trimming cost V 8 bases and J 2 bases, with 10 bases left between them. CDR3 nucleotides: TGTGCCAGCGGGGGGACCCCCTACGAGCAGTACTTC. Translated, it gives CASGGTPYEQYF.

This clone rates as medium-sized (0.01 to 0.1%). The V and J genes are TRBV7-9 and TRBJ1-1; D remains unclear. This CDR3 is built from 14 residues. The germline V gene encodes CDR1 SEHNR and CDR2 FQNEAQ (reference sequence). V was cut by 3 bases and J by 2 bases, with 10 bases left in between. The CDR3 nucleotides are TGTGCCAGCAGCTTTGGTATGAGTAACACTGAAGCTTTCTTT. It codes for CASSFGMSNTEAFF.

V gene TRBV6-5 combines with J gene TRBJ2-7; D is possibly TRBD1 (6 bases). Germline V gene lookup returns CDR1 MNHEY and CDR2 SVGAGI. The CDR3 covers 14 residues. Trimming cost V 5 bases and J 5 bases, with 16 bases left between them. The CDR3 DNA follows: TGTGCCAGCAGTCTGAGGGGGTCCGTCCACGAGCAGTACTTC. Translating it yields CASSLRGSVHEQYF.

The rearrangement links TRBV19 to TRBJ2-1, with D perhaps matching TRBD1 (5 bases). From germline, CDR1 is LNHDA and CDR2 SQIVND (reference sequence). The CDR3 is 12 residues long. V lost 0 bases and J 15 bases, leaving 12 bases between the germline ends. CDR3 in amino acids: CASSIDRQGPFF. CDR3 sequence (DNA): TGTGCCAGTAGTATAGATCGGCAGGGCCCGTTCTTC.

The chain recombines TRBV7-9 with TRBJ1-4, with D unclear. The CDR3 sequence is 12 residues long. Germline CDR1 SEHNR, CDR2 FQNEAQ (reference sequence). Trimming left V 4 bases short and J 11 bases short, with 11 bases between. CDR3 bases: TGTGCCAGCAGCTCACCTGACGGGAAACTGTTTTTT. As protein: CASSSPDGKLFF.

The chain joins TRBV18 to TRBJ1-4; D not resolved. V lost 1 base and J lost 4, with 7 bases in between. CDR3 length equals 14 residues. Germline-derived CDR1 and CDR2 are KGHSH and LQKENI. The CDR3 region has the DNA TGTGCCAGCTCACCACTCAGTTTTAATGAAAAACTGTTTTTT. It codes for CASSPLSFNEKLFF.

The V gene is TRBV4-1, the J gene TRBJ1-4, with 7 bases lining up with TRBD1. The CDR3 extends over 16 amino acids. The V segment lost 1 base and the J segment 3 bases; nucleotides outside the gene matches: 5. Germline loops: CDR1 MGHRA, CDR2 YSYEKL. The CDR3 DNA reads TGCGCCAGCAGCCAAGTACCTGGGACAGCTAATGAAAAACTGTTTTTT. This encodes CASSQVPGTANEKLFF.